This is a list of T cell receptor beta chains from one sample in a study of T cells in Graves' hyperthyroidism and ophthalmopathy. MiXCR, applied by TCRdb to the multiplex PCR reads, yields one record per CDR3 protein. This sample has a few hundred thousand distinct CDR3 sequences, with 46% found just once. Sequencing was done on a sample of peripheral blood or thyroid tissue (not recorded which). The receptors stem from a woman younger than 35 with Graves' hyperthyroidism. The CDR3 runs from the conserved cysteine through the conserved F or W. A D gene is named only where the DNA matches it firmly. Size tells how often a clone was seen (once, few, many) or the class of an expanded clone, and some rows leave it out.

V: TRBV29-1
D: TRBD1
J: TRBJ2-7
size: many
DNA: TGCAGCGTAGCCGGGACAGGGGGCAACGAGCAGTACTTC
CDR3: CSVAGTGGNEQYF

V: TRBV15
D: .
J: TRBJ1-5
size: many
DNA: TGTGCCACCAGCATACAGCTCAATCAGCCCCAGCATTTT
CDR3: CATSIQLNQPQHF

V: TRBV14
D: .
J: TRBJ2-5
size: few
DNA: TGTGCCAGCAGCCAAGCAAAGGGCAGGGCGGAGACCCAGTACTTC
CDR3: CASSQAKGRAETQYF

V: TRBV25-1
D: .
J: TRBJ2-5
size: many
DNA: TGTGCCAGCAGCCCCTTAGGAGAGATCCAAGAGACCCAGTACTTC
CDR3: CASSPLGEIQETQYF

V: TRBV6-1
D: .
J: TRBJ1-6
size: few
DNA: TGTGCCAGCAGTGAAGGCGGGGAGGGGGGATCACCCCTCCACTTT
CDR3: CASSEGGEGGSPLHF

V: TRBV20-1
D: TRBD1
J: TRBJ1-2
size: few
DNA: TGCAGTGCTCAGAATGGGGGGACAGGGGATCTCTTC
CDR3: CSAQNGGTGDLF

V: TRBV29-1
D: TRBD1
J: TRBJ1-3
size: few
DNA: TGCAGCGTGGAACAGGGGGCGACTGGAAACACCATATATTTT
CDR3: CSVEQGATGNTIYF

V: TRBV5-5
D: TRBD2
J: TRBJ2-5
size: .
DNA: TGTGCCAGCACCTCGATACTAGCGGGAGGAGAGACCCAGTACTTC
CDR3: CASTSILAGGETQYF

V: TRBV7-9
D: .
J: TRBJ1-4
size: many
DNA: TGTGCCAGCAGCTTGACTGGGGAAGGGAGTGAAAAACTGTTTTTT
CDR3: CASSLTGEGSEKLFF

V: TRBV2
D: TRBD1
J: TRBJ1-2
size: .
DNA: TGTGCCAGCAGTGGACAGGGGGCGCAAGGCTACACCTTC
CDR3: CASSGQGAQGYTF

V: TRBV29-1
D: .
J: TRBJ1-5
size: many
DNA: TGCAGCGTTAAGTCAGGGAGGCCGCCCCAGCATTTT
CDR3: CSVKSGRPPQHF

V: TRBV5-4
D: TRBD1
J: TRBJ1-4
size: .
DNA: TGTGCCAGCAGCCCCGGGAATACAGGGGCAAATAATGAAAAACTGTTTTTT
CDR3: CASSPGNTGANNEKLFF

V: TRBV29-1
D: .
J: TRBJ1-1
size: many
DNA: TGCAGCGTTGAGGGGGGATATCGGGATGAAGCTTTCTTT
CDR3: CSVEGGYRDEAFF

V: TRBV9
D: .
J: TRBJ1-1
size: few
DNA: TGTGCCAGCAGCTTAGTAGTCAGCATGAACACTGAAGCTTTCTTT
CDR3: CASSLVVSMNTEAFF

V: TRBV29-1
D: .
J: TRBJ1-2
size: .
DNA: TGCAGCGTAGGGGCCCCAAGGGGCTACACCTTC
CDR3: CSVGAPRGYTF

V: TRBV20-1
D: .
J: TRBJ1-1
size: few
DNA: TGCAGTGCTAGTCTGGGATGGAACACTGAAGCTTTCTTT
CDR3: CSASLGWNTEAFF

V: TRBV10-3
D: TRBD1
J: TRBJ1-1
size: .
DNA: TGTGCCATCAGTGCTAGAGATCCGGCAGGGACAGGGAACACTGAAGCTTTCTTT
CDR3: CAISARDPAGTGNTEAFF

V: TRBV12-3/TRBV12-4
D: TRBD1
J: TRBJ1-5
size: .
DNA: TGTGCCAGCAGTTCCGGGACAGGCAATAGCAATCAGCCCCAGCATTTT
CDR3: CASSSGTGNSNQPQHF

V: TRBV7-9
D: TRBD1
J: TRBJ1-2
size: .
DNA: TGTGCCAGCAGCGGTACAGGGGGCGGCTATGGCTACACCTTC
CDR3: CASSGTGGGYGYTF

V: TRBV12-3/TRBV12-4
D: .
J: TRBJ2-5
size: .
DNA: TGTGCCAGCAGTGATTTCCCCGGCCAAGAGACCCAGTACTTC
CDR3: CASSDFPGQETQYF

V: TRBV2
D: .
J: TRBJ1-5
size: few
DNA: TGTGCCAGCAGTTACCTGACCCGAGGCAATCAGCCCCAGCATTTT
CDR3: CASSYLTRGNQPQHF

V: TRBV15
D: .
J: TRBJ1-5
size: .
DNA: TGTGCCACCAGCAGTGAGTCGACAGGCAACAATCAGCCCCAGCATTTT
CDR3: CATSSESTGNNQPQHF